This T cell receptor beta chain derives from a study of control samples from healthy donors and cancer patients. Some clones are missing from TCRdb's copy, which holds only in-frame ones; the method was immunoSEQ multiplex PCR. The sample shows approximately 170,000 clones, about nine tenths of them seen only once. The CDR3 has 14 amino acids. Germline V lookup: CDR1 SGHDT, CDR2 YYEEEE. Losses at the gene ends were 4 bases for V and 1 base for J; bases not matched to a gene: 3. This receptor was obtained from a young woman in good health. Source material: blood. The chain couples TRBV5-6 to TRBJ1-1, with 8 bases identical to TRBD1. CDR3 sequence: CASSAGTGNTEAFF. DNA for the CDR3: TGTGCCAGCAGCGCCGGGACAGGGAACACTGAAGCTTTCTTT.